The 30 T cell receptor beta chains presented below share a single source sample, sequenced in a study of Graves' ophthalmopathy and Graves' hyperthyroidism. CDR3 regions of TCR beta were amplified from RNA transcripts. Second-round multiplex PCR followed a first-round RT-PCR using HTBI primers. TCRdb used MiXCR to reprocess the multiplex PCR reads, holding one entry per CDR3 protein. The sample includes about 1.1 million distinct CDR3 sequences, around a third of them seen just once. The sample consisted of peripheral blood or thyroid tissue (not recorded which). All receptors come from an adult man with Graves' hyperthyroidism.

As regards this clonotype: A read error may explain this, as a much larger clone is one base away. The rearrangement links TRBV7-9 to TRBJ2-2; 7 positions agree with TRBD2. This CDR3 spans 16 amino acids. Germline V gene data show CDR1 as SEHNR and CDR2 as FQNEAQ (reference sequence). V shed 5 bases and J 1 base; nucleotides not matched to a gene: 7. This chain's CDR3 is CASSPGLTGNTGELFF. Here the CDR3 DNA reads TGTGCCAGCAGCCCGGGACTAACGGGGAACACCGGGGAGCTGTTTTTT.

This clonotype was observed a handful of times. The CDR3 loop reads CASSQLAGGLNYEQYF. In nucleotides, the CDR3 is TGCGCCAGCAGCCAGCTAGCGGGGGGATTAAACTACGAGCAGTACTTC. This chain uses TRBV4-3 with TRBJ2-7; 11 nucleotides align to TRBD2. The germline CDR1 and CDR2 sequences are LGHNA and YSLEER. The length of the CDR3 is 16 residues. V gave up 3 bases and J gave up 3 bases; unmatched junction bases: 7.

In its sample, this clonotype was seen many times. This chain uses TRBV29-1 with TRBJ1-1, with unresolved D. Trimming took 6 bases from V and 1 from J, leaving 6 bases between them. CDR3 length equals 11 residues. Germline values: CDR1 SQVTM, CDR2 ANQGSEA. The CDR3 coding sequence is TGCAGCGTCAGTGGGAACACTGAAGCTTTCTTT. The encoded protein is CSVSGNTEAFF.

This clonotype was observed many times. The V call is TRBV7-8, the J call TRBJ2-7; D is unclear. The CDR3 consists of 11 residues. The V end lost 5 bases, the J end lost 5 bases, and 7 bases lay between the germline ends. Germline loops: CDR1 SGHVS, CDR2 FQNEAQ. The CDR3 sequence: CASSSSHEQYF. CDR3 nucleotide sequence: TGTGCCAGCAGCAGTAGCCACGAGCAGTACTTC.

In the case of this clonotype: Lacking the conserved final phenylalanine or tryptophan, this CDR3 likely reflects a read error. The limits of the CDR3 on the DNA are not certain, so only TCRdb's listed CDR3 is given. The genes are TRBV20-1 and TRBJ1-6. Germline V gives CDR1 DFQATT, CDR2 SNEGSKA (reference sequence). Including both end residues, the CDR3 is 9 amino acids long. The CDR3 loop is CSAGRPSGL.

This clonotype has only one observation. A junction boundary mismatches the germline segment, possibly from a read error. This rearrangement joins TRBV2 to TRBJ2-2; unclear D gene. The CDR3 sequence is 16 residues long. Germline lookup yields CDR1 SNHLY and CDR2 FYNNEI. CDR3 DNA sequence: TGTGCCAGCAGTGAAGCGCATTCCCGGTACACCAGGGAGCTGTTTTTT. This encodes CASSEAHSRYTRELFF.

This rearrangement joins TRBV5-1 to TRBJ1-5, with D unresolved. Germline loops: CDR1 SGHRS, CDR2 YFSETQ. The CDR3 sequence is 14 residues long. V lost 0 bases, J lost 6 bases, and 10 bases lay in between. CDR3 amino acids: CASSLEAGSQPQHF. CDR3 in DNA: TGCGCCAGCAGCTTGGAGGCGGGAAGTCAGCCCCAGCATTTT.

As regards this clonotype: Compared with germline, one end of the junction differs, possibly owing to a read error. The chain is built from TRBV2 and TRBJ1-6, with 10 bases lining up with TRBD1. The germline V gene encodes CDR1 SNHLY and CDR2 FYNNEI. This CDR3 has 15 residues. The CDR3: CTSRGDRGRNSPLHF. CDR3 bases: TGTACCAGCAGAGGGGACAGGGGACGTAATTCACCCCTCCACTTT.

On this clonotype: Just one base apart from a much larger clone, this may be a read error. V usage is TRBV19 and J usage is TRBJ1-5; D is ambiguous. The CDR3 loop spans 13 amino acids. CDR1 and CDR2 (germline): LNHDA, SQIVND (reference sequence). V lost 11 bases and J 9 bases, leaving 20 bases between the germline ends. The CDR3 here is CASGRNAVGPQHF. The DNA of the CDR3 is TGTGCCTCCGGCAGGAACGCCGTTGGGCCCCAGCATTTT.

This clonotype came up a few times. This chain connects TRBV6-5 to TRBJ2-7; maybe TRBD2 (6 bases). The CDR3 consists of 14 residues. Germline V gene data show CDR1 as MNHEY and CDR2 as SVGAGI. V was cut by 7 bases and J by 6 bases, with 19 bases left in between. In DNA, the CDR3 is TGTGCCAGCAATTTCAGGAGGGGTTGGACCGAGCAGTACTTC. It yields the protein CASNFRRGWTEQYF.

Many counts were recorded for this clonotype. The rearrangement links TRBV29-1 to TRBJ2-7; D is possibly TRBD2 (6 bases). Trimming left V 0 bases short and J 7 bases short, with 22 bases between. The V gene's germline CDR1 is SQVTM and CDR2 ANQGSEA. CDR3 length equals 16 residues. CDR3 in amino acids: CSVEDRRAGLPGEQYF. The CDR3 bases are TGCAGCGTTGAAGATCGGCGAGCGGGTTTGCCGGGGGAGCAGTACTTC.

A note on this clonotype: The CDR3 carries no conserved terminal phenylalanine or tryptophan, so it likely arises from a read error. The chain combines TRBV29-1 with TRBJ2-7; the D is unclear. CDR3 length equals 14 residues. V gave up 5 bases and J gave up 0 bases, with 14 bases separating them. Germline assignment: CDR1 SQVTM and CDR2 ANQGSEA. CDR3 protein: CSVLPHRGSYEQYL. The CDR3 DNA reads as TGCAGCGTTCTACCCCACAGAGGCTCCTACGAGCAGTACCTC.

J is TRBJ1-6 and V is TRBV20-1; weak D call: TRBD1 (5 bases). Trimming left V 5 bases short and J 5 bases short, with 13 bases between. Germline values: CDR1 DFQATT, CDR2 SNEGSKA (reference sequence). The CDR3 has 14 amino acids. CDR3 loop: CSAPGRGDNSPLHF. CDR3 DNA sequence: TGCAGTGCTCCAGGGCGGGGCGATAATTCACCCCTCCACTTT.

The chain combines TRBV20-1 with TRBJ1-5; D gene unclear. This CDR3 has 16 residues. V lost 2 bases and J lost 0, with 14 bases in between. The germline gives CDR1 DFQATT, CDR2 SNEGSKA (reference sequence). The chain's CDR3 is CSARPSLRGSNQPQHF. DNA for the CDR3: TGCAGTGCTAGACCCTCTTTACGAGGTAGCAATCAGCCCCAGCATTTT.

This clonotype appeared many times. The V call is TRBV10-2, the J call TRBJ1-1; a possible D gene is TRBD1 (5 bases). Per germline, CDR1 WSHSY and CDR2 SAAADI. The CDR3 loop spans 15 amino acids. Trimming stripped 6 bases from V and 1 base from J, with 15 bases between. The DNA of the CDR3 is TGCGCCAGCAGGGGGACTGGGGAGTGGAACACTGAAGCTTTCTTT. Protein: CASRGTGEWNTEAFF.

This clonotype came up many times. The chain has TRBV6-1 and TRBJ1-5; D gene unclear. The length of the CDR3 is 11 residues. Germline values: CDR1 MNHNS, CDR2 SASEGT. V lost 4 bases, J lost 11 bases, and 9 bases lay in between. The CDR3 coding sequence is TGTGCCAGCAGTGCTGAGTCAGCCCAGCATTTT. Translating it yields CASSAESAQHF.

This clonotype was found many times. The rearrangement uses TRBV7-9 and TRBJ2-7; 7 bases match TRBD1. The V and J ends lost 5 bases and 7 bases, in that order; junction bases with no gene match: 14. CDR3 length equals 15 residues. CDR1 SEHNR and CDR2 FQNEAQ come from the germline V gene (reference sequence). DNA for the CDR3: TGTGCCAGCAGCCAGTCCCGGACAGGACGTCGAGAGCAGTACTTC. As protein: CASSQSRTGRREQYF.

The chain has TRBV9 and TRBJ2-3; D remains unclear. Per germline, CDR1 SGDLS and CDR2 YYNGEE. The CDR3 covers 13 residues. Trimming cost V 0 bases and J 4 bases, with 6 bases left between them. The CDR3 DNA reads as TGTGCCAGCAGCGTAGGTGGTGCAGATACGCAGTATTTT. Translated, it gives CASSVGGADTQYF.

There are a few counts of this clonotype. V gene TRBV20-1 combines with J gene TRBJ2-5, with TRBD1 matching over 8 bases. There are 15 residues in the CDR3. Losses at the gene ends were 2 bases for V and 4 bases for J; bases not matched to a gene: 9. The germline V gene encodes CDR1 DFQATT and CDR2 SNEGSKA (reference sequence). The CDR3 DNA sequence: TGCAGTGCTAGAAAGTCCAGGACAGGGTTAGAGACCCAGTACTTC. Translated, it gives CSARKSRTGLETQYF.

This rearrangement joins TRBV24-1 to TRBJ1-5, with TRBD1 matching 7 bases. Per germline, CDR1 KGHDR and CDR2 SFDVKD. J lost 3 bases, V lost 11 bases, and 9 bases had no gene match. CDR3 length: 14 amino acids. CDR3 nucleotide sequence: TGTGCCAGCTCACCAGGGGGAACCAATCAGCCCCAGCATTTT. Its translation is CASSPGGTNQPQHF.

This clonotype was counted ten times or more. The chain carries TRBV12-3 or TRBV12-4 and TRBJ1-2; no definite D call. Trimming left V 3 bases short and J 5 bases short, with 10 bases between. The CDR3 is 13 amino acids. For the CDR3, the DNA is TGTGCCAGCAGTTTCGGGGTATGGTATGGCTACACCTTC. It encodes CASSFGVWYGYTF.

This clonotype was counted at least ten times. This chain uses TRBV3-1 with TRBJ1-1, with unresolved D. The germline V gene has CDR1 LGHDT and CDR2 YNNKEL (reference sequence). This CDR3 region has 13 residues. V was shortened by 4 bases and J by 1 base, with 7 bases between the two germline ends. For the CDR3, the DNA is TGTGCCAGCAGCCGGCGTCAGAACACTGAAGCTTTCTTT. Translation: CASSRRQNTEAFF.

This clonotype was observed many times. At one end the junction does not follow the germline gene, possibly because of a read error. For the CDR3, the DNA is TGTGCCAGCAGCCAGGTCGGCGGAAATCAGCCCCAGCATTTT. This encodes CASSQVGGNQPQHF. V and J are TRBV4-1 and TRBJ1-5, with no clear D. CDR3 length equals 14 residues. From germline, CDR1 is MGHRA and CDR2 YSYEKL.

The chain has TRBV10-3 and TRBJ2-7, with TRBD1 matching 9 bases. The CDR3 consists of 17 residues. CDR1 ENHRY and CDR2 SYGVKD come from the germline V gene. J was trimmed by 5 bases and V by 10 bases; bases with no gene match: 21. The CDR3 here is CATSPGQGLYQPHEQYF. The DNA for the CDR3 is TGTGCCACCAGCCCGGGACAGGGTTTATACCAGCCCCACGAGCAGTACTTC.

This clonotype was counted at least ten times. V is TRBV19 and J is TRBJ1-2; D is unclear. This CDR3 is 13 amino acids long. CDR1 is LNHDA, CDR2 SQIVND, per germline (reference sequence). Trimming cost V 3 bases and J 8 bases, with 13 bases left between them. The CDR3 region has the DNA TGTGCCAGTAGTATCGGACTCCGGCGGGGCTACACCTTC. It translates to CASSIGLRRGYTF. Supplemented by reference TRBV19 and TRBJ1-2, the full variable domain reads DGGITQSPKYLFRKEGQNVTLSCEQNLNHDAMYWYRQDPGQGLRLIYYSQIVNDFQKGDIAEGYSVSREKKESFPLTVTSAQKNPTAFYLCASSIGLRRGYTFGSGTRLTVV.

As concerns this clonotype: The germline gene is not matched at one end of the junction; a read error may be the cause. The genes are TRBV7-2 and TRBJ2-6; D gene uncertain. Germline V lookup: CDR1 SGHTA, CDR2 FQGNSA. The CDR3 has 11 residues. CDR3 bases: TGTGCCAGCAGCCGCGAACTGAACGTAGCTTTC. Amino acid sequence: CASSRELNVAF.

Ten or more counts support this clonotype. The V and J genes are TRBV11-2 and TRBJ2-5, with D possibly TRBD2 on 6 matching bases. Germline values: CDR1 SGHAT, CDR2 FQNNGV. With 0 bases removed from V and 7 bases from J, the gap between germline ends came to 12 bases. The CDR3 covers 14 residues. In DNA, the CDR3 is TGTGCCAGCAGCTTAGATCTACGGGAGATGACCCAGTACTTC. Translation gives CASSLDLREMTQYF.

The chain carries TRBV12-3 or TRBV12-4 and TRBJ2-2; TRBD1 might be the D (5 bases). V lost 3 bases, J lost 1 base, and 9 bases lay in between. The CDR3 is made up of 15 amino acids. The CDR3 nucleotides are TGTGCCAGCAGTTTTAGGCAGGGGAACACCGGGGAGCTGTTTTTT. Its translation: CASSFRQGNTGELFF.

The rearrangement uses TRBV15 and TRBJ2-3; a weak D match, TRBD1 (5 bases). The CDR3 has 17 residues. The V end was cut by 0 bases, the J end by 0 bases, with 13 bases between. Germline V gene data show CDR1 as LNHNV and CDR2 as YYDKDF (reference sequence). The CDR3 nucleotides are TGTGCCACCAGCAGAGAGATACAGGAGACTAGCACAGATACGCAGTATTTT. It codes for CATSREIQETSTDTQYF.

J is TRBJ2-5 and V is TRBV2, with TRBD2 as a possible D gene (5 bases). Trimming cost V 5 bases and J 3 bases, with 10 bases left between them. The CDR3 length is 13 residues. CDR1 is SNHLY and CDR2 is FYNNEI in the germline V gene. CDR3 in amino acids: CASSFREKETQYF. CDR3 DNA sequence: TGTGCCAGCAGTTTCCGGGAAAAAGAGACCCAGTACTTC.